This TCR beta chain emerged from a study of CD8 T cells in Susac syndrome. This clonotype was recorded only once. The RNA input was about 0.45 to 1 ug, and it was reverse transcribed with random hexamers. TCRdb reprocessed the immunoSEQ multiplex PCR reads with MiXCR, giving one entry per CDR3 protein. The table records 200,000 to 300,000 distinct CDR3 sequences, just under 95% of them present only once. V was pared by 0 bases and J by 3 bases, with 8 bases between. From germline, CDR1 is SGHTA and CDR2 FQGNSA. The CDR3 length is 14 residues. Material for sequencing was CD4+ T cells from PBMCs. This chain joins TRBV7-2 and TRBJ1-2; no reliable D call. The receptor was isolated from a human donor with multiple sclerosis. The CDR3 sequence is CASSLAGGYYGYTF. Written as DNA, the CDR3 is TGTGCCAGCAGCTTAGCGGGCGGATACTATGGCTACACCTTC.